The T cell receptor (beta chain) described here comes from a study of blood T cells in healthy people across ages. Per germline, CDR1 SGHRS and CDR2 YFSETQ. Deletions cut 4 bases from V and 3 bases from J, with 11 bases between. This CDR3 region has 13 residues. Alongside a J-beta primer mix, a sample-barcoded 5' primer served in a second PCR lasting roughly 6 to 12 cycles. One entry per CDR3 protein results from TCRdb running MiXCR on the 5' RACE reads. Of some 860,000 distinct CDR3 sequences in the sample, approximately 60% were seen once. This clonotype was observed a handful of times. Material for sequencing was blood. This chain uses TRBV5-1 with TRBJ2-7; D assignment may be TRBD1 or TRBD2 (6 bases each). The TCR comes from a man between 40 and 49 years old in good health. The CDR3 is CASSTGANYEQYF. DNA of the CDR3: TGCGCCAGCAGCACGGGGGCTAACTACGAGCAGTACTTC.